The 23 T cell receptor beta chains below come from one sample, sequenced in a study of T cells in Graves' hyperthyroidism and ophthalmopathy. It was RNA transcripts that yielded the amplified TCR beta CDR3 regions. Using the HTBI primer set, a first-round RT-PCR was run on the TCR CDR3. Each CDR3 protein gets one entry after TCRdb re-called the multiplex PCR reads with MiXCR. The sample gives hundreds of thousands of distinct CDR3 sequences, about 38% of which show up once; about 9% is in the top ten. The source material was blood. The receptors were sampled from a man aged 18 to 30 with Graves' hyperthyroidism.

This clonotype came up a few times. CDR3 sequence: CATSRAHYWNGVPETEAFF. The DNA for the CDR3 is TGTGCCACCAGCAGAGCTCACTATTGGAATGGGGTACCCGAAACTGAAGCTTTCTTT. The chain uses TRBV15 and TRBJ1-1; D is ambiguous. V was shortened by 1 base and J by 5 bases, with 26 bases between the two germline ends. Germline assignment: CDR1 LNHNV and CDR2 YYDKDF (reference sequence). The length of the CDR3 is 19 residues. Full variable domain (rest looked up from reference TRBV15 and TRBJ1-1): DAMVIQNPRYQVTQFGKPVTLSCSQTLNHNVMYWYQQKSSQAPKLLFHYYDKDFNNEADTPDNFQSRRPNTSFCFLDIRSPGLGDTAMYLCATSRAHYWNGVPETEAFFGQGTRLTVV.

This clonotype was found a few times. The V and J genes are TRBV7-6 and TRBJ2-5; 9 bases map to TRBD2. Germline lookup yields CDR1 SGHVS and CDR2 FNYEAQ. The CDR3 has 17 residues. The V and J ends lost 2 bases and 5 bases, in that order; junction bases with no gene match: 12. CDR3 nucleotide sequence: TGTGCCAGCAGCTTAAATCTAGCGGGGCCGCTCGGGGAGACCCAGTACTTC. As protein: CASSLNLAGPLGETQYF.

In this sample, this clonotype turned up many times. The chain combines TRBV20-1 with TRBJ2-7; D unresolved. Looked up from germline, CDR1 is DFQATT and CDR2 is SNEGSKA (reference sequence). Trimming stripped 2 bases from V and 4 bases from J, with 6 bases between. This CDR3 region has 11 residues. CDR3 DNA: TGCAGTGCTAGACAGGTTTACGAGCAGTACTTC. Translated, it gives CSARQVYEQYF.

The rearrangement joins TRBV20-1 to TRBJ2-6; TRBD1 aligns across 8 bases. The CDR3 is made up of 13 amino acids. V trimming: 6 bases; J trimming: 5 bases; junction bases outside the gene matches: 3. Germline assignment: CDR1 DFQATT and CDR2 SNEGSKA (reference sequence). The CDR3: CSARTGRANVLTF. The CDR3, as DNA: TGCAGTGCCAGGACAGGGAGGGCCAACGTCCTGACTTTC.

In its sample, this clonotype was seen a few times. V usage is TRBV14 and J usage is TRBJ1-6, with 7 bases that match TRBD1. V was pared by 5 bases and J by 6 bases, with 7 bases of the junction left unmatched. This CDR3 region has 15 residues. The germline V gene encodes CDR1 SGHDN and CDR2 FVKESK. For the CDR3, the DNA is TGTGCCAGCAGCTCAGGACAGGCACTTAATTCACCCCTCCACTTT. Translation: CASSSGQALNSPLHF.

The chain links TRBV9 to TRBJ1-2; D unresolved. The CDR3 covers 15 residues. Germline V gene data show CDR1 as SGDLS and CDR2 as YYNGEE. Trimming took off 5 bases at V and 6 bases at J, with 20 bases between the two ends. CDR3 sequence: CASSYSRGYADGYTF. The CDR3 coding sequence is TGTGCCAGCAGTTACTCCCGAGGGTACGCGGATGGCTACACCTTC.

In this sample, this clonotype turned up a few times. The gene calls are TRBV7-9 and TRBJ2-7; 7 nucleotides match TRBD2. Trimming at V came to 5 bases and at J to 5 bases, leaving 9 bases not matched to a gene. There are 14 residues in the CDR3. CDR1 is SEHNR and CDR2 is FQNEAQ in the germline V gene (reference sequence). The CDR3 region has the DNA TGTGCCAGCAGCCCTGGCGGGAGACCCGACGAGCAGTACTTC. As protein: CASSPGGRPDEQYF.

This clonotype appeared once. V gene TRBV5-6 combines with J gene TRBJ2-7, with 12 bases matching TRBD2. The ends lost 1 base at V and 6 bases at J; junction bases unmatched: 17. The germline V gene encodes CDR1 SGHDT and CDR2 YYEEEE. CDR3 length: 19 amino acids. The CDR3 region is CASSLYLDGGLAGFGEQYF. CDR3 nucleotides: TGTGCCAGCAGCTTGTACTTGGATGGGGGACTAGCGGGTTTCGGCGAGCAGTACTTC. The complete variable domain, with remaining parts taken from reference TRBV5-6 and TRBJ2-7, reads DAGVTQSPTHLIKTRGQQVTLRCSPKSGHDTVSWYQQALGQGPQFIFQYYEEEERQRGNFPDRFSGHQFPNYSSELNVNALLLGDSALYLCASSLYLDGGLAGFGEQYFGPGTRLTVT.

This clonotype was observed a handful of times. The chain carries TRBV10-3 and TRBJ2-5; TRBD2 might be the D (7 bases). Germline CDR1 is ENHRY and CDR2 is SYGVKD. CDR3 length: 13 residues. Trimming took off 10 bases at V and 1 base at J, with 13 bases between the two ends. CDR3 sequence: CATLGGAQETQYF. The CDR3, as DNA: TGTGCCACCTTGGGGGGGGCCCAAGAGACCCAGTACTTC.

This clonotype came up many times. The genes are TRBV5-1 and TRBJ1-1; D call uncertain. CDR3 length equals 15 residues. The V end was cut by 5 bases, the J end by 0 bases, with 14 bases between. Germline CDR1 is SGHRS and CDR2 is YFSETQ. The CDR3 region is CASSRAGPVNTEAFF. The CDR3 DNA reads as TGCGCCAGCAGTCGAGCCGGCCCGGTGAACACTGAAGCTTTCTTT. The full variable domain, in which reference TRBV5-1 and TRBJ1-1 provide the parts outside the CDR3, is KAGVTQTPRYLIKTRGQQVTLSCSPISGHRSVSWYQQTPGQGLQFLFEYFSETQRNKGNFPGRFSGRQFSNSRSEMNVSTLELGDSALYLCASSRAGPVNTEAFFGQGTRLTVV.

The V and J genes are TRBV6-5 and TRBJ1-4; 7 bases agree with TRBD1. The trim removed 2 bases at V and 5 bases at J, leaving 8 bases unmatched. The CDR3 is 16 amino acids. Germline V CDR1 and CDR2: MNHEY, SVGAGI. CDR3 DNA: TGTGCCAGCAGTTACGCCCCGAACAGGGGAAATGAAAAACTGTTTTTT. The encoded protein is CASSYAPNRGNEKLFF.

Notes on this clonotype: This may be a read error, as it is one base from a much larger clone. The chain recombines TRBV29-1 with TRBJ2-5; D is perhaps TRBD2 (6 bases). CDR3 length: 12 residues. Germline V CDR1 and CDR2: SQVTM, ANQGSEA. CDR3 sequence (DNA): TGCGGCGTTGAAGCGGGTAGGGAGACCCAGTACTTC. Protein product: CGVEAGRETQYF.

This clonotype has just a few counts. The chain carries TRBV9 and TRBJ2-2; 9 nucleotides align to TRBD2. CDR3 size: 14 residues. Germline CDR1 and CDR2: SGDLS and YYNGEE. After removal of 7 bases from V and 1 base from J, the junction contained 2 bases not matched to a gene. CDR3 nucleotides: TGTGCCAGCGGAGCGGGGGGGAACACCGGGGAGCTGTTTTTT. It codes for CASGAGGNTGELFF. Complete variable domain (other parts from reference TRBV9 and TRBJ2-2): DSGVTQTPKHLITATGQRVTLRCSPRSGDLSVYWYQQSLDQGLQFLIQYYNGEERAKGNILERFSAQQFPDLHSELNLSSLELGDSALYFCASGAGGNTGELFFGEGSRLTVL.

J is TRBJ2-7 and V is TRBV25-1; D call uncertain. V was pared by 8 bases and J by 2 bases, with 10 bases between. Looked up from germline, CDR1 is MGHDK and CDR2 is SYGVNS. The CDR3 is made up of 12 amino acids. The CDR3 nucleotides read TGTGCCAGCTTGTTTCCAGCCTACGAGCAGTACTTC. Amino acid sequence: CASLFPAYEQYF.

There are many counts of this clonotype. One end of the junction is discordant with germline, which a read error may explain. CDR3 sequence reads: CASSLGQGSYEQYF. CDR3 bases: TGTGCCAGCAGCTTGGGACAGGGTTCCTACGAGCAGTACTTC. The chain joins TRBV5-1 to TRBJ2-7, with TRBD1 matching over 9 bases. CDR3 length equals 14 residues. Per the germline V gene, CDR1 is SGHRS and CDR2 is YFSETQ.

The chain uses TRBV9 and TRBJ2-2; TRBD2 matches at 7 bases. CDR3 size: 16 residues. In germline, CDR1 is SGDLS, CDR2 YYNGEE. The trim removed 4 bases at V and 5 bases at J, leaving 11 bases unmatched. Written as DNA, the CDR3 is TGTGCCAGCAGCTCCCGGCGGGGGATACTGACCGGGGAGCTGTTTTTT. This gives the protein CASSSRRGILTGELFF.

This chain uses TRBV20-1 with TRBJ2-5; 12 bases are a match to TRBD2. The germline CDR1 and CDR2 sequences are DFQATT and SNEGSKA (reference sequence). CDR3 length: 14 amino acids. J was trimmed by 3 bases and V by 4 bases; bases with no gene match: 3. CDR3 coding DNA: TGCAGTGCTACCTGGACTAGCGGGGAAGAGACCCAGTACTTC. It specifies CSATWTSGEETQYF.

The chain joins TRBV6-5 to TRBJ1-1; D gene unclear. The CDR3 length is 14 residues. Germline CDR1 reads MNHEY; CDR2 reads SVGAGI. Trimming removed 4 bases at V and 0 bases at J, with 9 bases between. The CDR3 protein is CASSCEGMNTEAFF. For the CDR3, the DNA is TGTGCCAGCAGTTGCGAGGGTATGAACACTGAAGCTTTCTTT.

This clonotype has at least ten counts. The chain links TRBV9 to TRBJ1-6, with 10 bases aligning to TRBD1. The CDR3 loop spans 14 amino acids. Germline-derived CDR1 and CDR2 are SGDLS and YYNGEE. The J segment lost 9 bases and the V segment lost 4 bases, leaving 4 bases of the junction unmatched. The CDR3 sequence is CASSTDRGLSPLHF. The CDR3 DNA reads TGTGCCAGCAGCACCGACAGGGGGCTTTCACCCCTCCACTTT. The full variable domain, with the rest looked up from reference TRBV9 and TRBJ1-6, is DSGVTQTPKHLITATGQRVTLRCSPRSGDLSVYWYQQSLDQGLQFLIQYYNGEERAKGNILERFSAQQFPDLHSELNLSSLELGDSALYFCASSTDRGLSPLHFGNGTRLTVT.

This clonotype was counted only a few times. The DNA of the CDR3 is TGCAGTGCTCCCCGCCCCGGGACAGGGTACCACGAGCAGTACTTC. Translation: CSAPRPGTGYHEQYF. This sequence joins TRBV20-1 and TRBJ2-7, with 9 bases identical to TRBD1. The CDR3 covers 15 residues. V lost 5 bases and J lost 5; bases outside the gene matches: 13. Germline V CDR1 and CDR2: DFQATT, SNEGSKA (reference sequence).

This clonotype was observed many times. This chain connects TRBV2 to TRBJ1-2; D uncertain. Deletions cut 7 bases from V and 2 bases from J, with 11 bases between. Germline CDR1 and CDR2: SNHLY and FYNNEI. This CDR3 has 13 residues. CDR3 sequence: CASTGKGNYGYTF. The CDR3, as DNA: TGTGCCAGCACTGGGAAAGGGAACTATGGCTACACCTTC.

This rearrangement joins TRBV10-3 to TRBJ2-5; TRBD2 agrees at 10 bases. CDR3 length equals 15 residues. CDR1 and CDR2 (germline): ENHRY, SYGVKD. Trimming cost V 0 bases and J 5 bases; bases outside gene matches: 3. The CDR3 region has the DNA TGTGCCATCAGTGAGTCACTAGCGGGGTGGGAGACCCAGTACTTC. Translation: CAISESLAGWETQYF.

This chain joins TRBV19 and TRBJ2-3; D is unclear. Trimming removed 3 bases from V and 2 bases from J, with 3 bases in between. The length of the CDR3 is 12 residues. Germline CDR1 LNHDA, CDR2 SQIVND (reference sequence). The CDR3 sequence is CASSMDTDTQYF. Written as DNA, the CDR3 is TGTGCCAGTAGTATGGACACAGATACGCAGTATTTT. The full variable domain, in which reference TRBV19 and TRBJ2-3 provide the parts outside the CDR3, is DGGITQSPKYLFRKEGQNVTLSCEQNLNHDAMYWYRQDPGQGLRLIYYSQIVNDFQKGDIAEGYSVSREKKESFPLTVTSAQKNPTAFYLCASSMDTDTQYFGPGTRLTVL.